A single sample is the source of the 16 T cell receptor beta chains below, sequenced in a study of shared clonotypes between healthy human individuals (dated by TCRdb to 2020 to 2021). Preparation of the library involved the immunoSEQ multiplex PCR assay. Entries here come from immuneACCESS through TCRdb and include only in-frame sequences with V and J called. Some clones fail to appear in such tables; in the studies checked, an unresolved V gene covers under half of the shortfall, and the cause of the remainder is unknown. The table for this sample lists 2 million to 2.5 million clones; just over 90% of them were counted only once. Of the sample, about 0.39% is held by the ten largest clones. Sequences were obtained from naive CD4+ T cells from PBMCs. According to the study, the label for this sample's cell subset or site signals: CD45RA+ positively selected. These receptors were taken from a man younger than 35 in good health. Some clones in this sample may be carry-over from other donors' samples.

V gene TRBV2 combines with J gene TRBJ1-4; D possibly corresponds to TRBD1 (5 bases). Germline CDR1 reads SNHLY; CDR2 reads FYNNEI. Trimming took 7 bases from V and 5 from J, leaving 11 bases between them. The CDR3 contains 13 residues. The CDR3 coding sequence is TGTGCCAGCAAACGACAGATCAATGAAAAACTGTTTTTT. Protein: CASKRQINEKLFF. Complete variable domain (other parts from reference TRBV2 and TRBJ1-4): EPEVTQTPSHQVTQMGQEVILRCVPISNHLYFYWYRQILGQKVEFLVSFYNNEISEKSEIFDDQFSVERPDGSNFTLKIRSTKLEDSAMYFCASKRQINEKLFFGSGTQLSVL.

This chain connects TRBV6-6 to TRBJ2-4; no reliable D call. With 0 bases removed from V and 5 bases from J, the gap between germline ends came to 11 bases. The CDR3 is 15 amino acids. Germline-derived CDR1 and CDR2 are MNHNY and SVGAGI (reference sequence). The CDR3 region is CASSYSYSAENIQYF. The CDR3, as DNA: TGTGCCAGCAGTTACTCGTACAGCGCCGAAAACATTCAGTACTTC.

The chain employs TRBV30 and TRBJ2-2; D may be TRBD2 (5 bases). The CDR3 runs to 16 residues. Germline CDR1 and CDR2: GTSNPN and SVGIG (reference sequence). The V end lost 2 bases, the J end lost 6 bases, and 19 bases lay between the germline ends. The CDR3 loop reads CAWSNGWTSEAGELFF. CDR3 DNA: TGTGCCTGGAGTAACGGGTGGACCTCGGAGGCCGGGGAGCTGTTTTTT.

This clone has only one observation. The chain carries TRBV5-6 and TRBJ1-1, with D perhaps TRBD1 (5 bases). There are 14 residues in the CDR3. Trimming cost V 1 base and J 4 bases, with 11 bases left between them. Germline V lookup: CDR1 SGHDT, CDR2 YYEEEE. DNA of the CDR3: TGTGCCAGCAGCTTGTGGGGGGGTCGCACTGAAGCTTTCTTT. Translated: CASSLWGGRTEAFF.

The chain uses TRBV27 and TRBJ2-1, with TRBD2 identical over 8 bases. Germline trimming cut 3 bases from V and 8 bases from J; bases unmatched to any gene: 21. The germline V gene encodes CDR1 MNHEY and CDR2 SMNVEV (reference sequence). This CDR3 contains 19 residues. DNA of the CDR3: TGTGCCAGCAGTTTCCGGCTAATCGGGGGGGGGCTTAACCGTCATGAGCAGTTCTTC. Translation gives CASSFRLIGGGLNRHEQFF.

CDR3 sequence reads: CASSQEPSLSSYNEQFF. The CDR3 coding sequence is TGTGCCAGCAGCCAAGAACCCTCCCTAAGCTCCTACAATGAGCAGTTCTTC. This chain links TRBV4-2 with TRBJ2-1; D gene uncertain. Germline V gives CDR1 LGHNA, CDR2 YNFKEQ. The CDR3 runs to 17 residues. V was trimmed by 0 bases and J by 0 bases, leaving 12 bases between them.

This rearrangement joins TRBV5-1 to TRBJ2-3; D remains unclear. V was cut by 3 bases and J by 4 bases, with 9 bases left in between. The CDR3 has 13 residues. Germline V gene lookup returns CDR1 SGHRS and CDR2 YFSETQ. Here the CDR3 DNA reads TGCGCCAGCAGCTCGGCCACCGCAGATACGCAGTATTTT. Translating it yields CASSSATADTQYF.

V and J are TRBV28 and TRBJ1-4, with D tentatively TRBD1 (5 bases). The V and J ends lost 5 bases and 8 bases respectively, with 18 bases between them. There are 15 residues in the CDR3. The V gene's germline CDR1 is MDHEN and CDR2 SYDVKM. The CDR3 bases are TGTGCCAGCAGTCTACTGAGCAGGGCAGGCGAAAAACTGTTTTTT. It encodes CASSLLSRAGEKLFF. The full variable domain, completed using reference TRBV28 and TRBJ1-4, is DVKVTQSSRYLVKRTGEKVFLECVQDMDHENMFWYRQDPGLGLRLIYFSYDVKMKEKGDIPEGYSVSREKKERFSLILESASTNQTSMYLCASSLLSRAGEKLFFGSGTQLSVL.

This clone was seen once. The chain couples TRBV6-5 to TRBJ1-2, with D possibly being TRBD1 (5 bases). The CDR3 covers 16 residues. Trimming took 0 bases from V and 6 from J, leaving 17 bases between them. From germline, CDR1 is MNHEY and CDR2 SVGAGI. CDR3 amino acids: CASSYSLGVVRDGYTF. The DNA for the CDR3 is TGTGCCAGCAGTTACTCATTAGGAGTGGTCAGGGATGGCTACACCTTC.

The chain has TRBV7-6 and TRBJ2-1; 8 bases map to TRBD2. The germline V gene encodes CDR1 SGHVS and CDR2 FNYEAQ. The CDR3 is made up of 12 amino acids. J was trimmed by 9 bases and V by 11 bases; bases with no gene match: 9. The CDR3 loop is CAVAGGGGEQFF. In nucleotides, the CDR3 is TGTGCCGTGGCGGGAGGTGGGGGTGAGCAGTTCTTC.

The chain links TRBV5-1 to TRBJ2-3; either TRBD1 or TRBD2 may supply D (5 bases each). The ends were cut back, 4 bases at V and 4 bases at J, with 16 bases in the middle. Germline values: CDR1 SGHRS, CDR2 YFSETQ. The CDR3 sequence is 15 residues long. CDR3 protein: CASSPRGGPPDTQYF. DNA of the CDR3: TGCGCCAGCAGCCCTCGGGGCGGGCCCCCAGATACGCAGTATTTT.

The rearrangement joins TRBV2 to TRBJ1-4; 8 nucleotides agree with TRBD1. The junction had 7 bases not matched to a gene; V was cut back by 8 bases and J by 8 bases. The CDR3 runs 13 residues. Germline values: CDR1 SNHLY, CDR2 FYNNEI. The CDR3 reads CASRTGSREKLFF. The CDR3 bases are TGTGCCAGCCGGACAGGGTCACGGGAAAAACTGTTTTTT.

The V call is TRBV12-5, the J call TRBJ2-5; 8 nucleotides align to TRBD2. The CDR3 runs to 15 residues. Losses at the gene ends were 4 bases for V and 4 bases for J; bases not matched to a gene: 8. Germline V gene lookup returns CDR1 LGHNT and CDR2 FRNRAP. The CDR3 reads CASGSTPGGRETQYF. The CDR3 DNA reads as TGTGCTAGTGGTTCCACTCCGGGGGGGAGAGAGACCCAGTACTTC.

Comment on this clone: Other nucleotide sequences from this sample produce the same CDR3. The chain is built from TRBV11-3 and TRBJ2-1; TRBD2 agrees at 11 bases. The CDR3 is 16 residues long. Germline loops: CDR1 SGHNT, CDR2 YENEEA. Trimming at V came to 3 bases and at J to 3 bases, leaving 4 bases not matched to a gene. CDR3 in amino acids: CASSFEGTSGYNEQFF. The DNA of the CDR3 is TGTGCCAGCAGCTTCGAGGGGACTAGCGGCTACAATGAGCAGTTCTTC.

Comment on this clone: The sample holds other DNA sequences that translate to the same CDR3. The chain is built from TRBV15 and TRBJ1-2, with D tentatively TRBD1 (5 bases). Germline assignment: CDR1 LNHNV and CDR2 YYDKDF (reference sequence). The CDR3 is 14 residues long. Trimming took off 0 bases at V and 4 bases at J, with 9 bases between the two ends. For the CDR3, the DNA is TGTGCCACCAGCAGAGATCGGGGGGGCTATGGCTACACCTTC. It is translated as CATSRDRGGYGYTF.

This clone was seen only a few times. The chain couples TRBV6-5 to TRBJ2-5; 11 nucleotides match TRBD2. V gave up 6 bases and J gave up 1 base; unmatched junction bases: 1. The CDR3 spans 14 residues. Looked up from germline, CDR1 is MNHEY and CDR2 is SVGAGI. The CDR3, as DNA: TGTGCCAGCAGGACTAGCGGGGCCCAAGAGACCCAGTACTTC. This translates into CASRTSGAQETQYF.